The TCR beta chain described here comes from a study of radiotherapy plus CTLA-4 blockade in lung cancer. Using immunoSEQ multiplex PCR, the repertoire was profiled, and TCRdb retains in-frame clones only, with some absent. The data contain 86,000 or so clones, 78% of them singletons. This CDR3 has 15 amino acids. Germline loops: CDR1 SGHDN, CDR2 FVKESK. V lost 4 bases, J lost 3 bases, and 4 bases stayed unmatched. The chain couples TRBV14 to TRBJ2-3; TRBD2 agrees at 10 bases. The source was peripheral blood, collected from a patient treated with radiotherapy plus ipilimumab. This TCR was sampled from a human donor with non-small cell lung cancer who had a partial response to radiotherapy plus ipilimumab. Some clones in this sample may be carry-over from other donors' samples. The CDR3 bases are TGTGCCAGCAGCCCGCAACTAGCGGGGACAGATACGCAGTATTTT. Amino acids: CASSPQLAGTDTQYF. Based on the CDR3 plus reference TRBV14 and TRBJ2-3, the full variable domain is EAGVTQFPSHSVIEKGQTVTLRCDPISGHDNLYWYRRVMGKEIKFLLHFVKESKQDESGMPNNRFLAERTGGTYSTLKVQPAELEDSGVYFCASSPQLAGTDTQYFGPGTRLTVL.